The sequence of this TCR beta chain was determined in a study of regulatory T cells in long-lasting Graves disease. Whole-study context: In persistent Graves' disease, antithyroid drugs had been taken for over 5 years and TSH receptor antibodies stayed positive.

Trimming cost V 1 base and J 1 base, with 11 bases left between them. This CDR3 spans 15 amino acids. Germline V CDR1 and CDR2: SGHNT, YYREEE (reference sequence). Regarding this clonotype: Its antigen is unidentified.

Findings and caveats of the study: The number of shared public clonotypes was higher in persistent patients (about 2,700) than new patients (roughly 970). The TCR repertoire of persistent Graves' patients was less diverse than that of newly diagnosed ones. TRBV28 was favored in persistent disease, as were TRBJ1-2 and TRBJ2-5.

Library construction for TCR beta used iRepertoire HTBI primers and Arm-PCR of CDR3 regions. TCRdb re-derived calls from the multiplex PCR reads in MiXCR, one entry per CDR3 protein. In the table there are hundreds of thousands of distinct CDR3 sequences, about 20% of which are singletons. Time point noted: persistent/refractory GD, antithyroid drugs over 5 years with positive TRAb. PBMCs provided the RNA from which the TCR library was made. The sample was peripheral blood mononuclear cells (PBMCs), taken when the disease was refractory, from a patient treated with antithyroid drugs. The receptor was isolated from a female donor with Graves disease. The chain joins TRBV5-4 to TRBJ2-5, with D uncertain. CDR3 region: CASSLIGPVQETQYF. CDR3 DNA sequence: TGTGCCAGCAGCTTGATCGGGCCAGTCCAAGAGACCCAGTACTTC.